Below, 27 T cell receptor beta chains from the same sample are listed, as sequenced in a study of blood T cell repertoires in COVID-19. Method: immunoSEQ multiplex PCR; TCRdb's copy keeps in-frame clones and lacks some. This table has fewer than 400,000 clones, 85% appearing once. The sequencing sample was made of peripheral blood. Source of these receptors: a woman aged 18-29 years with acute or convalescent COVID-19.

The gene calls are TRBV6-5 and TRBJ2-7; D gene unclear. The CDR3 has 14 residues. Germline lookup yields CDR1 MNHEY and CDR2 SVGAGI. The ends were cut back, 5 bases at V and 0 bases at J, with 11 bases in the middle. CDR3 protein: CASSTEINSYEQYF. For the CDR3, the DNA is TGTGCCAGCAGTACAGAAATTAACTCCTACGAGCAGTACTTC.

J is TRBJ2-2 and V is TRBV28, with 8 nucleotides matching TRBD1. Germline V CDR1 and CDR2: MDHEN, SYDVKM. This CDR3 spans 17 amino acids. J lost 0 bases, V lost 5 bases, and 8 bases had no gene match. The CDR3 DNA reads as TGTGCCAGCAGTAAAGGACAGGGAGTATCGAACACCGGGGAGCTGTTTTTT. This gives the protein CASSKGQGVSNTGELFF.

The chain carries TRBV19 and TRBJ1-2, with 7 bases lining up with TRBD1. CDR3 length equals 12 residues. With 4 bases clipped from V and 12 bases from J, the junction kept 8 bases outside the gene matches. Per germline, CDR1 LNHDA and CDR2 SQIVND (reference sequence). CDR3 bases: TGTGCCAGTAGTACCGACAGGGCCCCTGACACCTTC. This encodes CASSTDRAPDTF. The full variable domain, completed using reference TRBV19 and TRBJ1-2, is DGGITQSPKYLFRKEGQNVTLSCEQNLNHDAMYWYRQDPGQGLRLIYYSQIVNDFQKGDIAEGYSVSREKKESFPLTVTSAQKNPTAFYLCASSTDRAPDTFGSGTRLTVV.

The chain has TRBV12-3 or TRBV12-4 and TRBJ2-1; D is undetermined. CDR3 size: 11 residues. Trimming stripped 3 bases from V and 10 bases from J, with 7 bases between. The CDR3 DNA follows: TGTGCCAGCAGTTTTACCCGGGAGCAGTTCTTC. It encodes CASSFTREQFF.

The V and J genes are TRBV28 and TRBJ1-6, with 7 bases fitting TRBD1. The junction had 14 bases not matched to a gene; V was cut back by 6 bases and J by 9 bases. CDR3 size: 16 residues. In germline, CDR1 is MDHEN, CDR2 SYDVKM. This CDR3 reads CASSLPGQPIGSPLHF. CDR3 nucleotides: TGTGCCAGCAGCCTACCGGGACAGCCCATCGGTTCACCCCTCCACTTT.

V usage is TRBV11-2 and J usage is TRBJ1-3, with TRBD1 identical over 10 bases. The germline CDR1 and CDR2 sequences are SGHAT and FQNNGV. V gave up 3 bases and J gave up 2 bases; unmatched junction bases: 1. The CDR3 is made up of 15 amino acids. For the CDR3, the DNA is TGTGCCAGCAGCTTTGGACAGGGGGCTGGAAACACCATATATTTT. This translates into CASSFGQGAGNTIYF. The full variable domain, completed using reference TRBV11-2 and TRBJ1-3, is EAGVAQSPRYKIIEKRQSVAFWCNPISGHATLYWYQQILGQGPKLLIQFQNNGVVDDSQLPKDRFSAERLKGVDSTLKIQPAKLEDSAVYLCASSFGQGAGNTIYFGEGSWLTVV.

The CDR3 protein is CASSQIRTGRGNIQYF. In DNA, the CDR3 is TGTGCCAGCAGCCAGATCCGGACAGGGAGAGGAAACATTCAGTACTTC. The chain joins TRBV3-1 (or the pseudogene TRBV3-2) to TRBJ2-4, with 8 bases that match TRBD1. CDR3 length: 16 residues. The germline CDR1 and CDR2 sequences are LGHDT and YNNKEL (reference sequence). After removal of 3 bases from V and 6 bases from J, the junction contained 10 bases not matched to a gene.

The V call is TRBV7-3, the J call TRBJ2-6; tentative D call: TRBD2 (5 bases). From germline, CDR1 is SGHTA and CDR2 FQGTGA. The CDR3 totals 16 residues. Trimming removed 2 bases at V and 0 bases at J, with 8 bases between. CDR3 bases: TGTGCCAGCAGCTTAGGGCGGGTCTCTGGGGCCAACGTCCTGACTTTC. Protein: CASSLGRVSGANVLTF.

The chain joins TRBV10-3 to TRBJ2-3, with 7 bases matching TRBD2. The CDR3 runs 15 residues. J lost 0 bases, V lost 8 bases, and 8 bases had no gene match. Per the germline V gene, CDR1 is ENHRY and CDR2 is SYGVKD. Here the CDR3 reads CAISPFSGSTDTQYF. The CDR3 DNA is TGTGCCATCTCACCTTTTAGCGGGAGCACAGATACGCAGTATTTT.

V gene TRBV10-3 combines with J gene TRBJ1-2; unclear D gene. Per germline, CDR1 ENHRY and CDR2 SYGVKD. The CDR3 covers 13 residues. V was clipped by 3 bases and J by 7 bases, with 12 bases between them. CDR3 amino acids: CAISEVPPTGYTF. Here the CDR3 DNA reads TGTGCCATCAGTGAAGTTCCGCCTACTGGCTACACCTTC.

This clone has a single count. This likely stems from a read error, as it lies one base from a far larger clone. The gene calls are TRBV7-7 and TRBJ2-5, with D perhaps matching TRBD1 (5 bases). Trimming removed 1 base from V and 4 bases from J, with 7 bases in between. Germline V gene data show CDR1 as SSHAT and CDR2 as FNYEAQ (reference sequence). CDR3 length: 13 amino acids. Here the CDR3 reads CASSLVQGETQYF. The CDR3 bases are TGTGCCAGCAGCTTAGTGCAGGGAGAGACCCAGTACTTC.

This clone has ten or more counts. The genes are TRBV7-6 and TRBJ1-5; 9 bases line up with TRBD1. The junction had 8 bases not matched to a gene; V was cut back by 4 bases and J by 4 bases. The CDR3 has 16 residues. Germline V gives CDR1 SGHVS, CDR2 FNYEAQ. CDR3 in amino acids: CASSYGQGRENQPQHF. The CDR3 region has the DNA TGTGCCAGCAGCTACGGACAGGGGAGGGAAAATCAGCCCCAGCATTTT. The variable domain in full, with the rest retrieved from reference TRBV7-6 and TRBJ1-5, is GAGVSQSPRYKVTKRGQDVALRCDPISGHVSLYWYRQALGQGPEFLTYFNYEAQQDKSGLPNDRFSAERPEGSISTLTIQRTEQRDSAMYRCASSYGQGRENQPQHFGDGTRLSIL.

This clone showed up just a few times. This chain uses TRBV30 with TRBJ1-2; 7 bases match TRBD1. V trimming: 4 bases; J trimming: 4 bases; junction bases outside the gene matches: 9. The CDR3 has 14 residues. Germline CDR1 is GTSNPN and CDR2 is SVGIG (reference sequence). This CDR3 is CAWNSLRGLYGYTF. In DNA, the CDR3 is TGTGCCTGGAACAGCCTTAGGGGGCTCTATGGCTACACCTTC.

The V and J genes are TRBV20-1 and TRBJ2-5, with D perhaps matching TRBD1 (6 bases). This CDR3 region has 11 residues. Germline V CDR1 and CDR2: DFQATT, SNEGSKA (reference sequence). Between the trimmed V and J ends, which lost 4 bases and 4 bases, there was a span of 7 bases. DNA for the CDR3: TGCAGTGCTAAGGACAGAGAGACCCAGTACTTC. Protein: CSAKDRETQYF.

This clone is a singleton in its sample. The rearrangement uses TRBV19 and TRBJ1-2, with D unclear. The CDR3 is made up of 15 amino acids. V gave up 1 base and J gave up 4 bases, with 13 bases separating them. Germline V CDR1 and CDR2: LNHDA, SQIVND (reference sequence). The CDR3, as DNA: TGTGCCAGTAGTATAGCCTCGCAGGAAAGCTATGGCTACACCTTC. Protein product: CASSIASQESYGYTF.

The chain links TRBV12-3 or TRBV12-4 to TRBJ1-1, with 7 bases lining up with TRBD1. The CDR3 has 13 residues. J was trimmed by 5 bases and V by 3 bases; bases with no gene match: 3. CDR3 DNA: TGTGCCAGCAGTTTCAGGGGGTGGACTGAAGCTTTCTTT. Translated: CASSFRGWTEAFF.

The chain has TRBV27 and TRBJ2-3; possibly TRBD2 for D (5 bases). Germline loops: CDR1 MNHEY, CDR2 SMNVEV (reference sequence). The CDR3 runs 14 residues. The CDR3 loop reads CATGLSLPTDTQYF. DNA for the CDR3: TGTGCTACCGGACTCTCCCTACCCACAGATACGCAGTATTTT.

This clone was seen just once. The chain joins TRBV19 to TRBJ1-6, with a possible D match to TRBD1 (6 bases). The CDR3 is 14 amino acids. The ends were cut back, 3 bases at V and 7 bases at J, with 10 bases in the middle. Germline CDR1 LNHDA, CDR2 SQIVND (reference sequence). CDR3 DNA sequence: TGTGCCAGTAGTATCGGACAGCTGAATTCACCCCTCCACTTT. It codes for CASSIGQLNSPLHF. Complete variable domain (other parts from reference TRBV19 and TRBJ1-6): DGGITQSPKYLFRKEGQNVTLSCEQNLNHDAMYWYRQDPGQGLRLIYYSQIVNDFQKGDIAEGYSVSREKKESFPLTVTSAQKNPTAFYLCASSIGQLNSPLHFGNGTRLTVT.

This chain uses TRBV1 with TRBJ1-4; TRBD1 is taken as the D call from the table, unchecked against the DNA. TRBV1 has pseudogene status. The CDR3 length is 16 residues. The CDR3 bases are TGCACCAGCAGCCAGACAGGGCGCAAGGCTAATGAAAAACTGTTTTTT. Protein: CTSSQTGRKANEKLFF.

V and J are TRBV7-9 and TRBJ1-1; weak D call: TRBD1 (5 bases). This CDR3 contains 13 residues. V was cut by 3 bases and J by 6 bases, with 11 bases left in between. Germline V gene lookup returns CDR1 SEHNR and CDR2 FQNEAQ (reference sequence). The CDR3, as DNA: TGTGCCAGCAGCTTCCCGGGGGGAGCTGAAGCTTTCTTT. Its protein product is CASSFPGGAEAFF.

J is TRBJ2-1 and V is TRBV11-3, with 8 positions matching TRBD1. The length of the CDR3 is 13 residues. The ends lost 4 bases at V and 15 bases at J; junction bases unmatched: 11. Germline-derived CDR1 and CDR2 are SGHNT and YENEEA. CDR3 in DNA: TGTGCCAGCAGCTACGGACAGGGCTCGAGGGCGTTCTTC. Its protein product is CASSYGQGSRAFF.

V gene TRBV15 combines with J gene TRBJ2-2; the D gene is possibly TRBD1 (5 bases). This CDR3 spans 15 amino acids. Trimming took off 5 bases at V and 0 bases at J, with 10 bases between the two ends. Germline V gives CDR1 LNHNV, CDR2 YYDKDF (reference sequence). DNA for the CDR3: TGTGCCACCAGCGACAGCCTCCCGAACACCGGGGAGCTGTTTTTT. This sequence encodes CATSDSLPNTGELFF.

The chain joins TRBV14 to TRBJ2-1; D unclear. The CDR3 is 12 residues long. The germline CDR1 and CDR2 sequences are SGHDN and FVKESK. Trimming cost V 2 bases and J 8 bases, with 7 bases left between them. The CDR3 sequence is CASSQWQYEQFF. CDR3 in DNA: TGTGCCAGCAGCCAATGGCAATATGAGCAGTTCTTC.

The chain employs TRBV13 and TRBJ2-2; TRBD1 aligns across 8 bases. The CDR3 totals 16 residues. The J segment lost 3 bases and the V segment lost 1 base, leaving 4 bases of the junction unmatched. Germline V CDR1 and CDR2: PRHDT, FYEKMQ (reference sequence). CDR3 nucleotides: TGTGCCAGCAGCTTAGACAGGGGGACGGACACCGGGGAGCTGTTTTTT. It codes for CASSLDRGTDTGELFF.

This rearrangement joins TRBV28 to TRBJ2-7, with 8 bases matching TRBD1. CDR3 size: 14 residues. Per germline, CDR1 MDHEN and CDR2 SYDVKM. With V trimmed by 6 bases and J by 4 bases, 8 bases remained unmatched. CDR3 in amino acids: CASSLRQGRYEQYF. The CDR3 DNA reads TGTGCCAGCAGCCTTAGACAGGGGAGGTACGAGCAGTACTTC.

The chain combines TRBV12-5 with TRBJ1-5; no reliable D call. Trimming took 7 bases from V and 4 from J, leaving 11 bases between them. This CDR3 comprises 13 residues. Germline V lookup: CDR1 LGHNT, CDR2 FRNRAP. DNA of the CDR3: TGTGCTAGTGCCTTGGGAGGGAATCAGCCCCAGCATTTT. It translates to CASALGGNQPQHF.

The chain combines TRBV30 with TRBJ1-1; D not certain. V shed 3 bases and J shed 2 bases, with 13 bases lying between them. The V gene's germline CDR1 is GTSNPN and CDR2 SVGIG (reference sequence). The CDR3 is made up of 14 amino acids. CDR3 sequence reads: CAWRRSSGNTEAFF. The CDR3 nucleotides are TGTGCCTGGAGGAGGTCGTCGGGTAACACTGAAGCTTTCTTT.